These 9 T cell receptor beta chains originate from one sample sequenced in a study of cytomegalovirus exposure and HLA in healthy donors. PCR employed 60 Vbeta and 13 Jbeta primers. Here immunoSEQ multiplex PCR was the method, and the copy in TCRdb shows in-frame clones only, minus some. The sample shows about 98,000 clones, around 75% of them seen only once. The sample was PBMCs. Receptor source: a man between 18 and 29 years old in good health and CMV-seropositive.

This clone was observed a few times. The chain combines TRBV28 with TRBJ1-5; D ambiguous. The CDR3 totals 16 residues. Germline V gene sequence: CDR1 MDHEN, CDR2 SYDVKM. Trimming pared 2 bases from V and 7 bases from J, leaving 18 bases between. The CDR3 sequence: CASSLRVGGGVQPQHF. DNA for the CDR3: TGTGCCAGCAGTTTACGGGTTGGAGGCGGGGTACAGCCCCAGCATTTT. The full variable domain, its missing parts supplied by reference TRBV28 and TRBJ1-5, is DVKVTQSSRYLVKRTGEKVFLECVQDMDHENMFWYRQDPGLGLRLIYFSYDVKMKEKGDIPEGYSVSREKKERFSLILESASTNQTSMYLCASSLRVGGGVQPQHFGDGTRLSIL.

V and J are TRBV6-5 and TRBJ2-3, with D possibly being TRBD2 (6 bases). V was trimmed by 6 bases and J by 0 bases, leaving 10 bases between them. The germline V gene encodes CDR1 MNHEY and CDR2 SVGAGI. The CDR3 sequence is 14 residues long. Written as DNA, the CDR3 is TGTGCCAGCAGCCGAGGGACTAGCACAGATACGCAGTATTTT. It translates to CASSRGTSTDTQYF.

In DNA form, the CDR3 reads TGTGCCAGCAGCGGGGGGGGACTAGCAGCTTACGAGCAGTACTTC. This encodes CASSGGGLAAYEQYF. The V gene is TRBV5-4, the J gene TRBJ2-7; 9 bases are a match to TRBD2. The CDR3 runs 15 residues. Germline V gene lookup returns CDR1 SGHNT and CDR2 YYREEE (reference sequence). After removal of 4 bases from V and 4 bases from J, the junction contained 9 bases not matched to a gene.

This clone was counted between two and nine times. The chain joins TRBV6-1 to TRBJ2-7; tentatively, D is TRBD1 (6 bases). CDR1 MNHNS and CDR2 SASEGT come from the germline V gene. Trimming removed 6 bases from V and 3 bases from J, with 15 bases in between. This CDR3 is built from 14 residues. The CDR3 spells CASSPQGSYYEQYF. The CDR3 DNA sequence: TGTGCCAGCAGCCCACAGGGATCGTACTACGAGCAGTACTTC.

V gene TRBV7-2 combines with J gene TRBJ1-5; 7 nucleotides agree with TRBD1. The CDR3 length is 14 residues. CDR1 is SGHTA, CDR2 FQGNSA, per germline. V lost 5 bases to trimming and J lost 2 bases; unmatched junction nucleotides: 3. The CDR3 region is CASSAQGGNQPQHF. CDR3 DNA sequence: TGTGCCAGCAGCGCCCAGGGGGGCAATCAGCCCCAGCATTTT.

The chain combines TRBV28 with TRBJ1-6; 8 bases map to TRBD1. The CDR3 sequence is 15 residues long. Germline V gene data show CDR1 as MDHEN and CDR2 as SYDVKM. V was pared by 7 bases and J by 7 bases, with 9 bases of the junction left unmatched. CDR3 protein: CASNSVGTGNSPLHF. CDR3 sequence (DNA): TGTGCCAGCAATTCCGTCGGGACAGGAAATTCACCCCTCCACTTT. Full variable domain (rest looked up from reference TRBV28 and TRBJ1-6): DVKVTQSSRYLVKRTGEKVFLECVQDMDHENMFWYRQDPGLGLRLIYFSYDVKMKEKGDIPEGYSVSREKKERFSLILESASTNQTSMYLCASNSVGTGNSPLHFGNGTRLTVT.

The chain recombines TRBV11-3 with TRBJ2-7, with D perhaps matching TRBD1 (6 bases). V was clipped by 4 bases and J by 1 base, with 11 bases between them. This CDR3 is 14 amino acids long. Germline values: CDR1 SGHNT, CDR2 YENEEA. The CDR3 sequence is CASSSSGQSYEQYF. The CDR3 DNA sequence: TGTGCCAGCAGCTCCTCTGGACAGTCCTACGAGCAGTACTTC. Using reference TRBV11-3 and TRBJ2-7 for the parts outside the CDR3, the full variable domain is EAGVVQSPRYKIIEKKQPVAFWCNPISGHNTLYWYLQNLGQGPELLIRYENEEAVDDSQLPKDRFSAERLKGVDSTLKIQPAELGDSAVYLCASSSSGQSYEQYFGPGTRLTVT.

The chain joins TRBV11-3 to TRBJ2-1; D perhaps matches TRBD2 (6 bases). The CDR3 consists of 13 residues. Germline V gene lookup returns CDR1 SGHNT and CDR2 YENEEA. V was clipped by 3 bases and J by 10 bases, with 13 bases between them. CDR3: CASSFSGTPEQFF. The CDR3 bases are TGTGCCAGCAGCTTTAGCGGTACGCCGGAGCAGTTCTTC.

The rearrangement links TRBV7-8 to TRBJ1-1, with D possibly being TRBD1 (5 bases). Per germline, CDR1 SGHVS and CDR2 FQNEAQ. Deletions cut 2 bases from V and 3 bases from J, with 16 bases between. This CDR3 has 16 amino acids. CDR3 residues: CASSLYPQGSHTEAFF. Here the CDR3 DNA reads TGTGCCAGCAGCTTATATCCCCAGGGATCTCACACTGAAGCTTTCTTT.